These 8 T cell receptor beta chains share one sample of origin, sequenced in a study of sequential checkpoint blockade in melanoma. As for treatment: randomized to nivolumab then ipilimumab (arm A) or the reverse (arm B). Here immunoSEQ multiplex PCR was the method, and the copy in TCRdb shows in-frame clones only, minus some. The repertoire holds roughly 9,300 clones, with 27% as singletons. The starting material was tumor tissue (inferred from file names), obtained from a patient given nivolumab and ipilimumab in sequence. These receptors all come from a human donor with melanoma.

This clone was counted between two and nine times. The chain carries TRBV6-8 and TRBJ2-7; tentative D call: TRBD2 (5 bases). The germline CDR1 and CDR2 sequences are MNHGY and SAAAGT. The CDR3 loop spans 12 amino acids. V lost 2 bases and J lost 10, with 12 bases in between. CDR3 loop: CASSYTSGNQYF. CDR3 DNA sequence: TGTGCCAGCAGTTACACATCGGGGAATCAGTACTTC.

There are a few counts of this clone. This rearrangement joins TRBV9 to TRBJ2-7, with TRBD1 matching over 9 bases. From germline, CDR1 is SGDLS and CDR2 YYNGEE. The CDR3 length is 16 residues. The V gene end was trimmed by 0 bases and the J gene end by 7 bases; junction bases not matched to a gene: 11. CDR3 sequence reads: CASSVGAGQGLREQYV. DNA for the CDR3: TGTGCCAGCAGCGTAGGCGCGGGACAGGGTCTGAGGGAGCAGTACGTC.

This sequence joins TRBV19 and TRBJ2-2; D ambiguous. Trimming took 5 bases from V and 0 from J, leaving 7 bases between them. The germline V gene encodes CDR1 LNHDA and CDR2 SQIVND (reference sequence). This CDR3 region has 14 residues. This CDR3 reads CASSRLTNTGELFF. The CDR3 DNA reads TGTGCCAGTAGTCGCCTTACGAACACCGGGGAGCTGTTTTTT.

This clone occurred many times. The V gene is TRBV9, the J gene TRBJ2-2; 8 positions match TRBD1. The CDR3 totals 15 residues. The trim removed 7 bases at V and 5 bases at J, leaving 10 bases unmatched. CDR1 SGDLS and CDR2 YYNGEE come from the germline V gene. The CDR3 region has the DNA TGTGCCAGCTCTGACAGGGGCGTAGGAACCGGGGAGCTGTTTTTT. This gives the protein CASSDRGVGTGELFF. The variable domain in full, completed from reference TRBV9 and TRBJ2-2, reads DSGVTQTPKHLITATGQRVTLRCSPRSGDLSVYWYQQSLDQGLQFLIQYYNGEERAKGNILERFSAQQFPDLHSELNLSSLELGDSALYFCASSDRGVGTGELFFGEGSRLTVL.

Ten or more counts support this clone. V is TRBV11-3 and J is TRBJ2-1; the D is unclear. The CDR3 totals 16 residues. The germline CDR1 and CDR2 sequences are SGHNT and YENEEA. V was trimmed by 4 bases and J by 1 base, leaving 14 bases between them. The CDR3 nucleotides are TGTGCCAGCAGCTCCCGGGCAGGTTATTCCTACAATGAGCAGTTCTTC. Its translation is CASSSRAGYSYNEQFF.

In its sample, this clone was seen a few times. The chain links TRBV11-3 to TRBJ2-1; D ambiguous. This CDR3 has 14 amino acids. Trimming stripped 5 bases from V and 8 bases from J, with 16 bases between. Per germline, CDR1 SGHNT and CDR2 YENEEA. The CDR3 reads CASSAQLKSDEQFF. Written as DNA, the CDR3 is TGTGCCAGCAGCGCCCAGCTGAAGTCGGATGAGCAGTTCTTC.

The rearrangement uses TRBV23-1 and TRBJ2-7; TRBD1 is a possible D gene (7 bases). TRBV23-1 is an ORF, with its function uncertain. There are 13 residues in the CDR3. Trimming removed 6 bases at V and 3 bases at J, with 12 bases between. CDR3 bases: TGCGCCAGCAGCTGGGGGGACAGCTACGAGCAGTACTTC. Residues: CASSWGDSYEQYF.

This sequence joins TRBV5-1 and TRBJ2-2, with a possible D match to TRBD1 (6 bases). Germline-derived CDR1 and CDR2 are SGHRS and YFSETQ. There are 15 residues in the CDR3. V lost 4 bases and J lost 3, with 13 bases in between. The CDR3 DNA follows: TGCGCCAGCAGCCCACGGACAGCATACACCGGGGAGCTGTTTTTT. As protein: CASSPRTAYTGELFF.